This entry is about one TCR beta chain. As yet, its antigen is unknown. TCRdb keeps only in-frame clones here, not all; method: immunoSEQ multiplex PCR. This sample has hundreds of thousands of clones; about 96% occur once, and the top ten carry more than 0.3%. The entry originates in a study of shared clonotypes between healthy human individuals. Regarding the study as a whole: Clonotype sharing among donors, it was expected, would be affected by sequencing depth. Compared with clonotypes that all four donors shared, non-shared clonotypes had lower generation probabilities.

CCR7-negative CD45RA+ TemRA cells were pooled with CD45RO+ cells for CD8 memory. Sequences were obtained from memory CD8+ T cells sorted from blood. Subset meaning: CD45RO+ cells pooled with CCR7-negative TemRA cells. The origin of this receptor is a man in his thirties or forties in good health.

The CDR3 is CARLLVTGELFF. The CDR3 bases are TGTGCCCGGTTATTAGTAACCGGGGAGCTGTTTTTT. The rearrangement joins TRBV30 to TRBJ2-2; the D is unclear. V lost 8 bases, J lost 5 bases, and 12 bases lay in between. Germline V gene sequence: CDR1 GTSNPN, CDR2 SVGIG (reference sequence). The CDR3 extends over 12 amino acids. The full variable domain, its missing parts supplied by reference TRBV30 and TRBJ2-2, is SQTIHQWPATLVQPVGSPLSLECTVEGTSNPNLYWYRQAAGRGLQLLFYSVGIGQISSEVPQNLSASRPQDRQFILSSKKLLLSDSGFYLCARLLVTGELFFGEGSRLTVL.